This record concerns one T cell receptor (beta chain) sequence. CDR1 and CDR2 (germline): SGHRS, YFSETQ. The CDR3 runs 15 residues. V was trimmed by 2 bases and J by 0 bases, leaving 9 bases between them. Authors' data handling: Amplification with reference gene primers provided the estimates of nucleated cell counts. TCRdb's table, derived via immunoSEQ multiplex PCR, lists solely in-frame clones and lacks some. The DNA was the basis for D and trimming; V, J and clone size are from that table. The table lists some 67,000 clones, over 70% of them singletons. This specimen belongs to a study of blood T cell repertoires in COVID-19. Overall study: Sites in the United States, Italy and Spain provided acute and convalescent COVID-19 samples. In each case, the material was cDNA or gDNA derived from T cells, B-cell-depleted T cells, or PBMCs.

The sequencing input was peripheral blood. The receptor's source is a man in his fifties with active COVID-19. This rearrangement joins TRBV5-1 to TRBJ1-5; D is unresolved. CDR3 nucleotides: TGCGCCAGCAGCTTCAGGCAGAATAGCAATCAGCCCCAGCATTTT. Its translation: CASSFRQNSNQPQHF.